These 23 T cell receptor beta chains originate from one sample sequenced in a study of CD8+CD57+ T cells in acquired aplastic anemia. The TCR beta profiling, which covered VDJ combination and CDR3 sequence, was carried out using genomic DNA as the template. TCRdb processed the reads anew with MiXCR; each CDR3 protein has one entry. Here the sample spans under 150,000 distinct CDR3 sequences, around two fifths being singletons. Sequenced material: sorted CD4+, CD8+, or CD8+CD57+ T cells (not recorded which) from PBMCs. All receptors come from a human donor in good health, serving as a control.

This clonotype was recorded at least ten times. J is TRBJ1-2 and V is TRBV6-1; a weak D match, TRBD1 (6 bases). The CDR3 runs to 13 residues. Germline loops: CDR1 MNHNS, CDR2 SASEGT. V was trimmed by 7 bases and J by 8 bases, leaving 17 bases between them. This chain's CDR3 is CASTQEDSRGYTF. In nucleotides, the CDR3 is TGTGCCAGCACCCAAGAGGACAGTAGGGGCTACACCTTC.

This clonotype was observed many times. The genes are TRBV12-3 or TRBV12-4 and TRBJ1-3; 8 positions match TRBD1. Losses at the gene ends were 3 bases for V and 8 bases for J; bases not matched to a gene: 6. The CDR3 runs 14 residues. The CDR3 here is CASSFRTGRDTIYF. DNA for the CDR3: TGTGCCAGCAGTTTTAGGACAGGGAGGGACACCATATATTTT.

V and J are TRBV15 and TRBJ2-7, with D unclear. This CDR3 spans 14 amino acids. Germline V gives CDR1 LNHNV, CDR2 YYDKDF (reference sequence). Trimming took off 3 bases at V and 2 bases at J, with 11 bases between the two ends. This chain's CDR3 is CATSSADGAYEQYF. CDR3 DNA: TGTGCCACCAGCAGTGCTGACGGTGCCTACGAGCAGTACTTC.

This clonotype was seen many times. The chain couples TRBV6-5 to TRBJ1-2; weak D call: TRBD1 (6 bases). In germline, CDR1 is MNHEY, CDR2 SVGAGI. This CDR3 region has 13 residues. Between the trimmed V and J ends, which lost 1 base and 4 bases, there was a span of 7 bases. CDR3 region: CASSYYRAYGYTF. The DNA for the CDR3 is TGTGCCAGCAGTTACTACAGGGCCTATGGCTACACCTTC.

This clonotype has ten or more counts. J is TRBJ1-1 and V is TRBV20-1; a possible D gene is TRBD1 (5 bases). The CDR3 loop spans 16 amino acids. Trimming stripped 4 bases from V and 2 bases from J, with 20 bases between. Germline CDR1 DFQATT, CDR2 SNEGSKA (reference sequence). The CDR3 DNA follows: TGCAGTGCTACACCGACATCGGGACGGCTAAACACTGAAGCTTTCTTT. As protein: CSATPTSGRLNTEAFF.

This clonotype occurred many times. This rearrangement joins TRBV29-1 to TRBJ1-2; 7 positions match TRBD1. Germline assignment: CDR1 SQVTM and CDR2 ANQGSEA. The CDR3 length is 15 residues. V was clipped by 5 bases and J by 8 bases; unmatched bases: 17. Here the CDR3 reads CSVSAGRGLPKGYTF. Here the CDR3 DNA reads TGCAGCGTTTCAGCGGGTAGGGGGCTCCCAAAAGGCTACACCTTC.

DNA for the CDR3: TGTGCCAGCAACCCGCCAGGGGGGGGCTCTTCGTCAACCGGGGAGCTGTTTTTT. It encodes CASNPPGGGSSSTGELFF. V usage is TRBV11-1 and J usage is TRBJ2-2; D may be TRBD1 or TRBD2 (7 bases each). Germline CDR1 and CDR2: SGHAT and FQDESV (reference sequence). V lost 7 bases to trimming and J lost 5 bases, with 26 bases between them. The CDR3 has 18 amino acids.

This chain uses TRBV28 with TRBJ1-4; the D gene is possibly TRBD1 (6 bases). The CDR3 extends over 13 amino acids. Between the trimmed V and J ends, which lost 4 bases and 6 bases, there was a span of 9 bases. The germline V gene has CDR1 MDHEN and CDR2 SYDVKM. The CDR3 reads CASSYSGDEKLFF. CDR3 nucleotides: TGTGCCAGCAGTTATTCAGGGGATGAAAAACTGTTTTTT.

On this clonotype: The germline gene is not matched at one end of the junction; a read error may be the cause. The V call is TRBV20-1, the J call TRBJ2-1; 9 bases align to TRBD1. Germline V gene data show CDR1 as DFQATT and CDR2 as SNEGSKA (reference sequence). The CDR3 has 14 amino acids. The CDR3 sequence is CSAGDGQGNNERFF. CDR3 nucleotides: TGCAGTGCTGGAGACGGACAGGGGAACAATGAGCGGTTCTTC.

DNA of the CDR3: TGTGCCATCAGTGAGTCGGACAGGGGGGTCAACGAGCAGTACTTC. This translates into CAISESDRGVNEQYF. The chain joins TRBV10-3 to TRBJ2-7; 10 positions match TRBD1. Germline V gives CDR1 ENHRY, CDR2 SYGVKD. The V gene end was trimmed by 0 bases and the J gene end by 5 bases; junction bases not matched to a gene: 4. CDR3 length: 15 amino acids.

This clonotype has a count of ten or more. This chain uses TRBV2 with TRBJ1-1, with D possibly being TRBD1 (5 bases). With 8 bases removed from V and 5 bases from J, the gap between germline ends came to 15 bases. CDR3 length: 13 residues. The germline gives CDR1 SNHLY, CDR2 FYNNEI. CDR3 amino acids: CASHFLGGTEAFF. CDR3 nucleotides: TGTGCCAGCCATTTCTTGGGGGGGACTGAAGCTTTCTTT.

V gene TRBV2 combines with J gene TRBJ2-1, with TRBD1 matching 7 bases. After removal of 6 bases from V and 3 bases from J, the junction contained 11 bases not matched to a gene. CDR3 length: 16 residues. CDR1 is SNHLY and CDR2 is FYNNEI in the germline V gene. CDR3 loop: CASSVVTGTDYNEQFF. CDR3 nucleotide sequence: TGTGCCAGCAGCGTAGTTACCGGGACAGACTACAATGAGCAGTTCTTC.

Note on this clonotype: The missing conserved phenylalanine or tryptophan at the end of this CDR3 makes a read error likely. This sequence joins TRBV12-3 or TRBV12-4 and TRBJ1-2; possibly TRBD1 for D (6 bases). V lost 3 bases, J lost 4 bases, and 15 bases lay in between. CDR3 length equals 15 residues. CDR3 coding DNA: TGTGCCAGCAGTTTTATGCGGGGGCTTGGCTATGGCTACACCCTC. Protein: CASSFMRGLGYGYTL.

The rearrangement joins TRBV5-3 to TRBJ2-1; 9 nucleotides agree with TRBD2. TRBV5-3 is known as an ORF, though its function is uncertain. After removal of 8 bases from V and 7 bases from J, the junction contained 16 bases not matched to a gene. There are 16 residues in the CDR3. The CDR3 region has the DNA TGTGCCAGCAGCCAAGGGAGTAGCGGGGGACGGAATGAGCAGTTCTTC. Translating gives CASSQGSSGGRNEQFF.

This clonotype was seen ten or more times. The V and J genes are TRBV2 and TRBJ1-4; possible D gene TRBD1, 6 bases. The CDR3 covers 15 residues. The germline gives CDR1 SNHLY, CDR2 FYNNEI. Deletions cut 2 bases from V and 6 bases from J, with 13 bases between. CDR3: CASSETQGSYEKLFF. The DNA for the CDR3 is TGTGCCAGCAGTGAAACACAGGGTAGTTATGAAAAACTGTTTTTT.

V is TRBV15 and J is TRBJ2-1; 11 positions match TRBD2. Germline CDR1 LNHNV, CDR2 YYDKDF (reference sequence). This CDR3 has 17 amino acids. The J segment lost 4 bases and the V segment lost 5 bases, leaving 10 bases of the junction unmatched. CDR3 amino acids: CATSGTLAGGKYNEQFF. The DNA of the CDR3 is TGTGCCACCAGCGGAACGCTAGCGGGGGGAAAGTACAATGAGCAGTTCTTC.

The chain employs TRBV7-9 and TRBJ2-5; D may be TRBD1 (5 bases). The CDR3 loop spans 13 amino acids. The germline V gene encodes CDR1 SEHNR and CDR2 FQNEAQ (reference sequence). V dropped 3 bases and J dropped 3 bases, with 8 bases sitting between them. Here the CDR3 reads CASSLTAEETQYF. The CDR3 region has the DNA TGTGCCAGCAGCTTGACAGCAGAAGAGACCCAGTACTTC.

J is TRBJ1-1 and V is TRBV6-1; no reliable D call. The CDR3 has 16 residues. Germline CDR1 and CDR2: MNHNS and SASEGT. V was pared by 6 bases and J by 1 base, with 18 bases between. The CDR3 sequence: CASSPPRDTRNTEAFF. The CDR3 DNA sequence: TGTGCCAGCAGCCCACCCCGGGATACTAGGAACACTGAAGCTTTCTTT.

This clonotype was observed at least ten times. The rearrangement joins TRBV2 to TRBJ2-3; D is possibly TRBD2 (6 bases). This CDR3 has 15 amino acids. V was shortened by 3 bases and J by 4 bases, with 14 bases between the two germline ends. CDR1 SNHLY and CDR2 FYNNEI come from the germline V gene. The CDR3 spells CASSEDGGKSDTQYF. As DNA, the CDR3 is TGTGCCAGCAGTGAGGACGGAGGGAAGTCAGATACGCAGTATTTT.

About this clonotype itself: The junction departs from the called germline gene at one end, perhaps through a read error. This chain links TRBV12-3 or TRBV12-4 with TRBJ2-7; D is ambiguous. The CDR3 has 12 residues. This chain's CDR3 is CASSLVVAEQYF. The CDR3 bases are TGTGCCAGCAGCTTAGTCGTAGCCGAGCAGTACTTC.

V usage is TRBV20-1 and J usage is TRBJ2-1; 7 nucleotides agree with TRBD2. The CDR3 consists of 17 residues. V lost 0 bases to trimming and J lost 4 bases; unmatched junction nucleotides: 12. Germline V gene data show CDR1 as DFQATT and CDR2 as SNEGSKA (reference sequence). DNA of the CDR3: TGCAGTGCTAGAGATGGGCTTGGGAGGGTGGAGTACAATGAGCAGTTCTTC. It codes for CSARDGLGRVEYNEQFF.

The table lists this clonotype with a count of one. The rearrangement links TRBV19 to TRBJ2-1, with no clear D. CDR3 length: 11 residues. Germline CDR1 LNHDA, CDR2 SQIVND (reference sequence). V was trimmed by 9 bases and J by 9 bases, leaving 12 bases between them. The CDR3: CASRGSSEQFF. The CDR3 DNA follows: TGTGCCAGCCGAGGCTCCAGTGAGCAGTTCTTC. The variable domain in full, completed from reference TRBV19 and TRBJ2-1, reads DGGITQSPKYLFRKEGQNVTLSCEQNLNHDAMYWYRQDPGQGLRLIYYSQIVNDFQKGDIAEGYSVSREKKESFPLTVTSAQKNPTAFYLCASRGSSEQFFGPGTRLTVL.

The chain couples TRBV24-1 to TRBJ1-2; TRBD1 matches 9 bases. With V trimmed by 4 bases and J by 2 bases, 7 bases remained unmatched. Germline CDR1 reads KGHDR; CDR2 reads SFDVKD. This CDR3 is 16 amino acids long. The CDR3 DNA follows: TGTGCCACCAGTGACCCTTCCGGACAGGGGAACTATGGCTACACCTTC. Its translation: CATSDPSGQGNYGYTF.